The sequence of this TCR beta chain was determined in a study of blood T cell repertoires in COVID-19 (dated by TCRdb to the early 2020s). Background for the entire study: Samples covering the acute and convalescent phases of COVID-19 were provided by collaborators in the United States, Italy and Spain. The material from the prospective study consisted of cDNA or gDNA derived from T cells, B-cell-depleted T cells, or PBMCs. Deeply sampled blood TCRbeta repertoires from subjects exposed to, actively infected with, or recovered from COVID-19 were included in the dataset. The repertoires were made available in a free public database intended to serve as a resource for research on the immune response to SARS-CoV-2. Samples were obtained from the ongoing ImmuneRACE study (first 160 participants) and from over 1,000 subjects provided by 6 global collaborators. Sample metadata almost always included a de-identified subject ID, COVID-19 status, age in years and sex. Where available, HLA class I and class II types were taken from metadata supplied by the sample provider and were not determined by assay-based typing.

Whole blood was collected in K2EDTA tubes by collaborating institutions according to the institutions' own protocols. For TCRbeta analysis, collaborator samples were shipped as frozen whole blood, as isolated PBMCs, or as DNA extracted from either sample type. Results the study describes overall, beyond this receptor: The amount of clinical and demographic metadata varied by source and participant and was provided uncurated.

Of note for this clone: Its antigen remains undetermined. Per-base qualities were not stored, and no clone one base away is much larger.

CDR1 and CDR2, per the germline V gene, are SGHTA and FQGTGA. CDR3 length: 24 amino acids, cysteine to phenylalanine. Of all the DNA, just the CDR3 is kept, 72 bases in frame from base 1. Germline trimming: 1 base from V, 0 bases from J; junction bases outside gene matches: 23. TCRbeta CDR3 regions were amplified from genomic DNA using the immunoSEQ Assay, a bias-controlled multiplex PCR. Regarding the original processing steps: The number of nucleated cells in each sample was estimated from the amplification of reference gene primers within the assay. To quantify the absolute abundance of each unique TCRbeta CDR3 rearrangement, sequence reads were collapsed and filtered. For each sample, productive Simpson clonality was calculated as the square root of Simpson's diversity index over productive rearrangements. Drawn from immuneACCESS, this table holds only the in-frame rearrangements with V and J called that TCRdb kept. Clones are partly lost; checked studies trace under half to an unresolved V gene and leave the rest unexplained. For V, J and clone size, that table is used; D and trimming come from the DNA. Here the sample has some 390,000 clones; around 86% occur a single time. The ten largest clones capture about 2.9% of the sample.

The rearrangement joined TRBV7-3 to TRBJ2-1; 11 bases in the middle match TRBD2. The sample consisted of peripheral blood. This receptor was identified in a human donor in a cohort sampled during active COVID-19. The DNA sequence follows: TGTGCCAGCAGCTTAAGACTCGGCTCTCGCGGACTAGCGGGTCCACGGGGCTCCTACAATGAGCAGTTCTTC. It specifies CASSLRLGSRGLAGPRGSYNEQFF. This CDR3, with the reference TRBV7-3 and TRBJ2-1 proteins standing in past its ends, gives the full variable domain GAGVSQTPSNKVTEKGKYVELRCDPISGHTALYWYRQSLGQGPEFLIYFQGTGAADDSGLPNDRFFAVRPEGSVSTLKIQRTERGDSAVYLCASSLRLGSRGLAGPRGSYNEQFFGPGTRLTVL.